This entry is about one TCR beta chain. Profiled with immunoSEQ multiplex PCR; TCRdb holds only in-frame clones, not every one. This table holds 60,000 to 70,000 clones, 80% to 90% found once. This CDR3 has 14 amino acids. Per germline, CDR1 MDHEN and CDR2 SYDVKM. Losses at the gene ends were 5 bases for V and 8 bases for J; bases not matched to a gene: 11. The sample originates from a study of blood T cell repertoires in COVID-19. For the study at large: From T cells, B-cell-depleted T cells, or PBMCs came the material, which was cDNA or gDNA.

The V and J genes are TRBV28 and TRBJ1-2, with 7 positions matching TRBD1. The clonotype was recovered from a woman in her fifties or sixties with COVID-19, enrolled during active disease. Sequences were obtained from peripheral blood. The CDR3: CASSGQADVRGYTF. The CDR3 DNA reads as TGTGCCAGCAGTGGACAGGCGGATGTGAGAGGCTACACCTTC.